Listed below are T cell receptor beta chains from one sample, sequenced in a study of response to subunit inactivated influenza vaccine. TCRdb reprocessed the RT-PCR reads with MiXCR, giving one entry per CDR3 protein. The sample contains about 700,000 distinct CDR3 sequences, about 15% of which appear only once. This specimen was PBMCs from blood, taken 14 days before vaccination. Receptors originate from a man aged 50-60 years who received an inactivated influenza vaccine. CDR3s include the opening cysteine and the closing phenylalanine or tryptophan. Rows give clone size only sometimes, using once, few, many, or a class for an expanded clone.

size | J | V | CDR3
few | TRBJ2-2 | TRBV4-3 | CASSHNYGTGELFF
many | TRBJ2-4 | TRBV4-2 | CASSQDLIRGDIQYF
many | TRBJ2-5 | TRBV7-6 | CASSLRGGRETQYF
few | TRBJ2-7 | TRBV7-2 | CASSTGLAPSYEQYF
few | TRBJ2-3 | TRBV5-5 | CASSLSGFTDTQYF
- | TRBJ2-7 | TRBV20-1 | CSARETGGTSYEQYF
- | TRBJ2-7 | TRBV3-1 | CASSQGWGGKRVHEQYF
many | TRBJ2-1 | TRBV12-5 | CASGLIGQGSEQFF
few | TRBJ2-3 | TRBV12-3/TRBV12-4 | CASSLLSGENTQYF
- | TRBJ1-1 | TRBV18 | CASSPWETEAFF
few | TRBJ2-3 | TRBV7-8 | CASSPRLAGGRGSDTQYF
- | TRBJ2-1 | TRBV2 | CASSASGSYNEQFF
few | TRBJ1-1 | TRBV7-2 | CASSSFLRTEAFF
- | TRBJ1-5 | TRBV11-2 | CASSESRDRGGGSNQPQHF
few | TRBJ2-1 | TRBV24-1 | CATRGVTGSDEQFF
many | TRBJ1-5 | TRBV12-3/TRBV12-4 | CASSATVQPQHF
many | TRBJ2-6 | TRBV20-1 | CSAGGGGDILSGANVLTF
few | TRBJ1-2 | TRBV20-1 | CSARIRLRTNYGYTF
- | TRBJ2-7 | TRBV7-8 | CASSWGGHEQYF
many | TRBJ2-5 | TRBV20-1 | CSAKRRGRVEETQYF
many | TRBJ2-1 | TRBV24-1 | CATSDPSTGSYNEQFF
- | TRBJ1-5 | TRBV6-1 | CASTTPVGVGYSNQPQHF
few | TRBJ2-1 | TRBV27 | CASSFFGNYNEQFF
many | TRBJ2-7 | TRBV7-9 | CASSLETGYSYEQYF
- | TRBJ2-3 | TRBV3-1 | CASSQEVAGDRTDTQYF
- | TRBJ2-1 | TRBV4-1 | CASSPPFMRSYNEQFF
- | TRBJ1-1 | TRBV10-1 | CASSESSGNTEAFF
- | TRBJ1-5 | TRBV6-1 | CASRRQQNQPQHF
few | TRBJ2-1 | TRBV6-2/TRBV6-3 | CASSYVVAGGRLKDNEQFF
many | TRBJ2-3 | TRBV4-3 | CASSQRGTDTQYF
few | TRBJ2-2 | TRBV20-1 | CSARKRLGRANTGELFF
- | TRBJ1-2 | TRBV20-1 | CSTQDAQGAYGYTF
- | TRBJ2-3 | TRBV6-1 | CASSPGTGSSSTDTQYF
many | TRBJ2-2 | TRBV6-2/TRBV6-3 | CASSPHRGRGTGELFF
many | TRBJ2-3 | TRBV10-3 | CAISEGLAGSDTQYF
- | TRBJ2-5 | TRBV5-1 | CASSLEGSSGETQYF
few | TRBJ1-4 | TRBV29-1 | CSVEDKRRGIHEKLFF
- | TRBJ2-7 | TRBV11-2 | CASSLGPAGTYEQYF
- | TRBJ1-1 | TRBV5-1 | CASNEGGSTEAFF
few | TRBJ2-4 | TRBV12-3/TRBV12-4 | CASSFWDYKNIQYF
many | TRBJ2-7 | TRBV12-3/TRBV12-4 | CASSVGGTYEQYF
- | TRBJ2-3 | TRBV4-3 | CASSQGSLGDTQYF
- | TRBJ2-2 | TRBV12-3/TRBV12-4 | CASRSSREAGRNTGELFF
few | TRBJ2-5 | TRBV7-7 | CASSFSQGAAETQYF
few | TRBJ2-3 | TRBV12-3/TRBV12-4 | CASTLSGTGPYTQYF
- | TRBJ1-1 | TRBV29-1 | CSVSVFRDGTEAFF
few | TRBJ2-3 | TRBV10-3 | CAISVGGDLRSQGAQYF
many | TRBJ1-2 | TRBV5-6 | CASSRDRRDYTF
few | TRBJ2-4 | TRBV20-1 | CSARAADSLAKNIQYF
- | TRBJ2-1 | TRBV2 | CASSEEASSYNEQFF
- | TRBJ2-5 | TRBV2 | CAGGGTEGYQETQYF
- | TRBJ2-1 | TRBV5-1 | CASSSKGALNEQFF
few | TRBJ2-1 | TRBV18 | CASSPLTGGSYNEQFF
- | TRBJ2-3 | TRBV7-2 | CASSSTSSWTDTQYF
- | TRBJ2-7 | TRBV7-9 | CASSYGTQYEQYF
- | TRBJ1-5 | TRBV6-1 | CASHRTGGFQPQHF
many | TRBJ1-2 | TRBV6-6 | CASSYGEGGDYTF
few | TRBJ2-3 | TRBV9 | CASSIGLAGGPIDTQYF
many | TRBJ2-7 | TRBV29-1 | CSVEDGPFSGRDYEQYF